The rows below give T cell receptor beta chains drawn from one sample of a study of response to subunit inactivated influenza vaccine. MiXCR, run by TCRdb on the RT-PCR reads, gives a single entry per CDR3 protein. The sample shows about 180,000 distinct CDR3 sequences, around 9.2% of them seen only once. The specimen comprised non-naive T cells sorted from PBMCs, sampled on the day of vaccination. The origin of the receptors is a man aged 45-65 years who received an inactivated influenza vaccine. CDR3s include the opening cysteine and the closing phenylalanine or tryptophan. The order of the fields is J gene, D gene, clone size, V gene, CDR3 protein, CDR3 DNA. A D gene is named only where the DNA matches it firmly. The size field is filled for only some rows; it gives once, few, many or a size class.

>TRBJ2-1|NA|few|TRBV20-1
CSAPTLHGRVSYNEQFF
TGCAGTGCTCCGACGCTCCACGGACGGGTTTCCTACAATGAGCAGTTCTTC
>TRBJ2-1|NA|few|TRBV7-9
CASRDYNEQFF
TGTGCCAGCAGGGACTACAATGAGCAGTTCTTC
>TRBJ2-1|TRBD2|NA|TRBV4-2
CASSQDKAGEQFF
TGTGCCAGCAGCCAAGATAAAGCGGGAGAGCAGTTCTTC
>TRBJ2-1|NA|NA|TRBV4-3
CASSQDYVRRGDEQFF
TGCGCCAGCAGCCAAGATTATGTCAGAAGGGGGGATGAGCAGTTCTTC
>TRBJ1-2|NA|NA|TRBV7-9
CASSFGNYGYTF
TGTGCCAGCAGCTTCGGAAACTATGGCTACACCTTC
>TRBJ1-1|NA|NA|TRBV19
CVREGGNTEAFF
TGTGTAAGGGAGGGGGGGAACACTGAAGCTTTCTTT
>TRBJ2-2|NA|NA|TRBV7-9
CASSSRSANTGELFF
TGTGCCAGCAGCTCAAGGTCGGCGAACACCGGGGAGCTGTTTTTT
>TRBJ2-1|NA|many|TRBV11-1
CASSSRDTYNEQFF
TGTGCCAGCAGCTCACGGGACACCTACAATGAGCAGTTCTTC
>TRBJ2-1|NA|few|TRBV29-1
CSVALHNEQFF
TGCAGCGTTGCCCTCCACAATGAGCAGTTCTTC
>TRBJ1-1|NA|NA|TRBV6-5
CASSYSPAANTEAFF
TGTGCCAGCAGTTACTCGCCCGCAGCGAACACTGAAGCTTTCTTT
>TRBJ1-2|TRBD1|few|TRBV10-3
CAISIDRVGYTF
TGTGCCATCAGTATAGACAGGGTGGGCTACACCTTC
>TRBJ2-2|NA|few|TRBV20-1
CSAAPGSKGGTGELFF
TGCAGTGCGGCGCCAGGGTCAAAGGGGGGCACCGGGGAGCTGTTTTTT
>TRBJ1-1|NA|many|TRBV12-3/TRBV12-4
CASHSQMNTEAFF
TGTGCCAGTCACAGTCAAATGAACACTGAAGCTTTCTTT
>TRBJ2-3|NA|NA|TRBV5-1
CASSPSRSSSPDTQYF
TGCGCCAGCAGCCCGTCGAGGAGCTCTTCCCCAGATACGCAGTATTTT
>TRBJ2-6|NA|NA|TRBV7-2
CASSLSWGSGANVLTF
TGTGCCAGCAGCTTATCTTGGGGCTCTGGGGCCAACGTCCTGACTTTC
>TRBJ2-2|TRBD1|many|TRBV5-1
CASSKTGDLSGELFF
TGCGCCAGCAGCAAGACAGGGGATTTATCCGGGGAGCTGTTTTTT
>TRBJ1-1|NA|NA|TRBV7-9
CASTKNAGIDTEAFF
TGTGCCAGCACCAAGAATGCGGGCATTGACACTGAAGCTTTCTTT
>TRBJ2-5|NA|few|TRBV5-1
CASSLGVWEMRETQYF
TGCGCCAGCAGCTTGGGTGTGTGGGAAATGAGGGAGACCCAGTACTTC
>TRBJ2-7|TRBD1|many|TRBV4-3
CASSLRTGGSYEQYF
TGCGCCAGCAGCTTAAGGACAGGGGGCTCCTACGAGCAGTACTTC
>TRBJ2-7|NA|many|TRBV5-1
CASKGEYEQYF
TGCGCCAGCAAAGGAGAATACGAGCAGTACTTC
>TRBJ2-6|NA|few|TRBV6-1
CASSESSSSGANVLTF
TGTGCCAGCAGTGAATCCAGTTCAAGCGGGGCCAACGTCCTGACTTTC
>TRBJ1-1|NA|few|TRBV15
CATSRGPGMNTEAFF
TGTGCCACCAGCAGAGGTCCAGGAATGAACACTGAAGCTTTCTTT